The sequence of this T cell receptor beta chain was determined in a study of blood T cell repertoires in COVID-19. The overall study: From T cells, B-cell-depleted T cells, or PBMCs came the material, which was cDNA or gDNA.

This CDR3 has 20 amino acids. Germline CDR1 reads SGHRS; CDR2 reads YFSETQ. V trimming: 4 bases; J trimming: 0 bases; junction bases outside the gene matches: 13. Only in-frame clones appear in the TCRdb table, and some are missing; sequencing was by immunoSEQ multiplex PCR. The sample includes 140,000 to 150,000 clones, approximately 83% seen only once; the top ten take 8%. Material for sequencing was peripheral blood. The chain carries TRBV5-1 and TRBJ2-4; 13 bases align to TRBD2. The sequence was obtained from a woman in her sixties or seventies with COVID-19, enrolled during active disease. CDR3 DNA: TGCGCCAGCAGCAGAACTAGCGGGGGGGATACTAAGCTAGCCAAAAACATTCAGTACTTC. Protein product: CASSRTSGGDTKLAKNIQYF.